The present TCR beta chain was sequenced within a study of T cell responses to AZD1222 COVID-19 vaccine. Whole-study results and caveats: Donors in the cohort were predominantly white British and more often female, and clonal diversity was possibly underestimated.

Germline CDR1 is SGHDN and CDR2 is FVKESK. Trimming stripped 1 base from V and 0 bases from J, with 10 bases between. The CDR3 covers 16 residues. A remark on this clone: Its antigen is currently unknown.

The table came from immunoSEQ multiplex PCR; TCRdb's copy has only in-frame clones and leaves some out. Among some 160,000 clones listed, 88% were seen once. The sequence was collected from an adult in good health. Sequencing was performed on peripheral blood, taken on day 0 of AZD1222 vaccination. The chain is built from TRBV14 and TRBJ1-5; no clear D. CDR3 nucleotides: TGTGCCAGCAGCCAAGGGACGGATTATAGCAATCAGCCCCAGCATTTT. The encoded protein is CASSQGTDYSNQPQHF.